This entry concerns a single T cell receptor beta chain. Germline-derived CDR1 and CDR2 are SGHTA and FQGNSA. CDR3 size: 14 residues. V trimming: 1 base; J trimming: 4 bases; junction bases outside the gene matches: 3. This entry is derived from a study of T cell changes during pregnancy in multiple sclerosis. Data came from immunoSEQ multiplex PCR; TCRdb stores just in-frame clones and leaves some out. The table includes 40,000 to 55,000 clones, roughly nine tenths detected once. The sequence came from a female donor in good health, enrolled as a control in a pregnancy study. This chain uses TRBV7-2 with TRBJ1-2; TRBD1 agrees at 7 bases. The sample was peripheral blood, taken in the second trimester of pregnancy. The CDR3 here is CASSLVAGGYGYTF. The CDR3 nucleotides are TGTGCCAGCAGCTTAGTGGCAGGGGGCTATGGCTACACCTTC.